This T cell receptor beta chain was sequenced for a study of Ad26.COV2.S vaccination and SARS-CoV-2 variants. V shed 6 bases, J shed 5 bases, and the junction held 8 bases outside the gene matches. Germline values: CDR1 MNHEY, CDR2 SMNVEV (reference sequence). The CDR3 loop spans 14 amino acids. Stated treatment: some 19 received Ad26.COV2.S at low or high dose, single or two shots; about 5 received placebo; per-sample allocation not given. Repertoires come from day 63 after the first vaccine or placebo injection. Method: immunoSEQ multiplex PCR; TCRdb's copy keeps in-frame clones and lacks some. The sample yields roughly 330,000 clones, 85% to 90% seen once.

The rearrangement joins TRBV27 to TRBJ1-2; TRBD1 matches at 8 bases. The sequencing used peripheral blood, collected in a trial of Ad26.COV2.S vaccine versus placebo. The clonotype was recovered from a person aged 18-65 years who received the Ad26.COV2.S COVID-19 vaccine or a placebo. CDR3 amino acids: CASSRPGQGYGYTF. The CDR3 DNA reads as TGTGCCAGCAGCCGACCCGGACAGGGTTATGGCTACACCTTC.